Listed below are T cell receptor beta chains from one sample, sequenced in a study of T cells in Graves' hyperthyroidism and ophthalmopathy. TCRdb ran MiXCR on the multiplex PCR reads and lists one entry per CDR3 protein. Of about 740,000 distinct CDR3 sequences in the sample, roughly 15% are singletons; the top ten hold about 9.4%. The source material was blood. The source is a woman between 18 and 30 years old with Graves' hyperthyroidism. The CDR3 runs from the conserved cysteine through the conserved F or W. The D gene is left open where the match is weak. Rows give clone size only sometimes, using once, few, many, or a class for an expanded clone.

size	J	V	D	CDR3	DNA
few	TRBJ1-1	TRBV19	-	CASSRSSGTMNTEAFF	TGTGCCAGTAGTCGGTCCTCGGGGACGATGAACACTGAAGCTTTCTTT
few	TRBJ2-3	TRBV5-1	-	CASNRMGSGTQYF	TGCGCCAGCAACCGGATGGGGTCAGGTACGCAGTATTTT
many	TRBJ1-2	TRBV30	-	CAWRLQGNNYGYTF	TGTGCCTGGAGGCTACAGGGTAATAACTATGGCTACACCTTC
few	TRBJ2-2	TRBV6-2/TRBV6-3	TRBD2	CASKELAGGLGELFF	TGTGCCAGCAAGGAACTAGCGGGAGGGCTGGGGGAGCTGTTTTTT
-	TRBJ2-3	TRBV11-2	TRBD2	CASSLLVSGRGQWDTQYF	TGTGCCAGCAGCCTCCTGGTTAGCGGGAGGGGACAATGGGATACGCAGTATTTT
many	TRBJ2-1	TRBV28	-	CASTEFPHSRPTTYNEQFF	TGTGCCAGCACCGAATTCCCACATTCCCGGCCGACAACCTACAATGAGCAGTTCTTC
many	TRBJ2-7	TRBV11-2	TRBD2	CASSRTSGLIEQYF	TGTGCCAGCAGCCGGACTAGCGGGCTCATCGAGCAGTACTTC
-	TRBJ1-2	TRBV10-3	TRBD1	CAISEQGRDYGYTF	TGTGCCATCAGTGAACAGGGGCGAGACTATGGCTACACCTTC
-	TRBJ1-1	TRBV20-1	-	CSARLQGQANTEAFF	TGCAGTGCTAGACTCCAGGGACAAGCGAACACTGAAGCTTTCTTT
many	TRBJ2-7	TRBV27	TRBD2	CASSFFPSGEIYEQYF	TGTGCCAGCAGTTTCTTCCCTAGCGGAGAAATCTACGAGCAGTACTTC
-	TRBJ1-1	TRBV5-1	-	CASSFGGTYTEAFF	TGCGCCAGCAGCTTCGGGGGGACTTACACTGAAGCTTTCTTT
-	TRBJ2-1	TRBV13	-	CASSPRRGTDNEQFF	TGTGCCAGCAGCCCCCGGAGAGGGACGGACAATGAGCAGTTCTTC
-	TRBJ2-5	TRBV6-1	TRBD1	CASSRQGWRETQYF	TGTGCCAGCAGTCGACAGGGGTGGAGAGAGACCCAGTACTTC
few	TRBJ2-2	TRBV6-1	-	CASIQGQAHTGELFF	TGTGCCAGCATTCAAGGGCAGGCTCACACCGGGGAGCTGTTTTTT
many	TRBJ2-1	TRBV18	TRBD2	CASSPQGLADTNEQFF	TGTGCCAGCTCACCACAGGGACTAGCGGATACCAATGAGCAGTTCTTC
many	TRBJ1-4	TRBV7-9	-	CASSLASATNEKLFF	TGTGCCAGCAGCTTAGCGTCTGCAACTAATGAAAAACTGTTTTTT
many	TRBJ2-1	TRBV10-1	TRBD1	CASSRDRGSYNEQFF	TGCGCCAGCAGTCGGGACAGGGGCTCCTACAATGAGCAGTTCTTC
few	TRBJ1-2	TRBV4-2	-	CASSQHAGSSYGYTF	TGTGCCAGCAGCCAGCACGCAGGGTCGAGCTATGGCTACACCTTC
-	TRBJ2-7	TRBV12-3/TRBV12-4	TRBD1	CASSSQAGTGGGEQYF	TGTGCCAGCAGTTCCCAGGCCGGGACAGGGGGGGGGGAGCAGTACTTC
few	TRBJ2-1	TRBV2	-	CASRGSPSQFF	TGTGCCAGCAGAGGGTCTCCCTCGCAGTTCTTC
many	TRBJ2-3	TRBV7-8	TRBD2	CASSLGLREGVTDTQYF	TGTGCCAGCAGCTTAGGGTTGCGGGAGGGCGTAACAGATACGCAGTATTTT
-	TRBJ2-7	TRBV9	-	CASSVGTTDSEQYF	TGTGCCAGCAGCGTAGGGACTACCGATTCCGAGCAGTACTTC
many	TRBJ1-3	TRBV13	-	CASSFGGRWSNTIYF	TGTGCCAGCAGCTTTGGCGGGAGATGGTCAAACACCATATATTTT
few	TRBJ1-4	TRBV6-1	-	CASSESQYATNEKLFF	TGTGCCAGCAGTGAATCACAGTACGCAACTAATGAAAAACTGTTTTTT
few	TRBJ2-7	TRBV3-1	-	CASSQEYGVYYEQYF	TGTGCCAGCAGCCAAGAATATGGGGTGTATTACGAGCAGTACTTC
few	TRBJ2-1	TRBV6-2/TRBV6-3	-	CASSYWSEQFF	TGTGCCAGCAGTTACTGGTCAGAGCAGTTCTTC
-	TRBJ2-1	TRBV6-4	TRBD2	CASKLRGSYEQFF	TGTGCCAGCAAACTCCGCGGGAGCTATGAGCAGTTCTTC
-	TRBJ1-4	TRBV5-1	-	CASRLRGRDEKLFF	TGCGCCAGCCGCCTTCGGGGGCGCGATGAAAAACTGTTTTTT
many	TRBJ2-5	TRBV30	-	CAWSRLGLRMETQYF	TGTGCCTGGTCCAGGTTGGGACTTCGGATGGAGACCCAGTACTTC
few	TRBJ2-3	TRBV30	TRBD2	CAWARIRTSGTSTDTQYF	TGTGCCTGGGCGCGGATTCGGACTAGCGGGACTAGCACAGATACGCAGTATTTT
many	TRBJ2-1	TRBV20-1	-	CSARDLEGSRSSYNEQFF	TGCAGTGCTAGAGATCTCGAGGGCTCGCGAAGCTCCTACAATGAGCAGTTCTTC
few	TRBJ2-7	TRBV6-1	-	CASSEWGSYEQYF	TGTGCCAGCAGTGAGTGGGGATCCTACGAGCAGTACTTC
-	TRBJ1-1	TRBV29-1	-	CSVVSVGGGEAFF	TGCAGCGTTGTTTCGGTCGGGGGGGGAGAAGCTTTCTTT
many	TRBJ2-3	TRBV7-9	-	CASTSTGSSTDTQYF	TGTGCCAGCACCTCAACAGGTTCGAGCACAGATACGCAGTATTTT
many	TRBJ2-2	TRBV18	-	CASSPAKGTGELFF	TGTGCCAGCTCACCAGCGAAGGGGACCGGGGAGCTGTTTTTT
many	TRBJ2-7	TRBV29-1	TRBD2	CSAPLAPTYEQYF	TGCAGCGCCCCACTAGCGCCGACCTACGAGCAGTACTTC
few	TRBJ1-2	TRBV2	-	CASSESPGGSGHGYTF	TGTGCCAGCAGTGAATCGCCCGGGGGATCGGGCCATGGCTACACCTTC
few	TRBJ2-1	TRBV29-1	TRBD1	CSVRTGYKYNEQFF	TGCAGCGTAAGGACAGGCTACAAATACAATGAGCAGTTCTTC
few	TRBJ1-3	TRBV28	TRBD1	CASSPGGTGFGNTIYF	TGTGCCAGCAGTCCAGGGGGGACAGGGTTTGGAAACACCATATATTTT
-	TRBJ2-1	TRBV7-2	TRBD2	CASSSPGLAGGWDEQFF	TGTGCCAGCAGCTCGCCGGGACTAGCGGGAGGATGGGATGAGCAGTTCTTC
few	TRBJ2-1	TRBV6-6	TRBD1	CASSYSFGTGNNEQFF	TGTGCCAGCAGTTACTCTTTTGGGACAGGGAACAATGAGCAGTTCTTC
many	TRBJ1-3	TRBV13	-	CASSSQGRLYSGNTIYF	TGTGCCAGCAGCTCCCAGGGGCGTTTATACTCTGGAAACACCATATATTTT
-	TRBJ2-3	TRBV11-3	TRBD2	CASSPMGGLAGSSDTQYF	TGTGCCAGCAGCCCTATGGGGGGCCTAGCGGGATCCTCAGATACGCAGTATTTT
many	TRBJ2-3	TRBV27	TRBD1	CASMRWQGVTDTQYF	TGTGCCAGCATGAGGTGGCAGGGGGTTACAGATACGCAGTATTTT
-	TRBJ1-4	TRBV28	TRBD1	CASMVGGQRSEKLFF	TGTGCCAGCATGGTCGGGGGACAGAGATCAGAAAAACTGTTTTTT
-	TRBJ2-1	TRBV7-3	-	CASSPDARVQFF	TGTGCCAGCAGCCCGGACGCCCGGGTGCAGTTCTTC